These T cell receptor beta chains were read from a single sample in a study of blood T cell repertoires in COVID-19. Sequencing used immunoSEQ multiplex PCR; TCRdb keeps in-frame clones, though not all of them. Here the sample spans some 350,000 clones, approximately 89% being singletons. The sequencing sample was made of peripheral blood. These receptors came from a young woman who had recovered from COVID-19. The CDR3 runs from the conserved cysteine through the conserved F or W. D genes are given only for firm matches.

TRBJ2-2	TRBD1	TRBV7-2	CASSLVLDRGNTGELFF	TGTGCCAGCAGCTTAGTTTTAGACAGGGGAAACACCGGGGAGCTGTTTTTT
TRBJ1-3	-	TRBV20-1	CSARLGNTIYF	TGCAGTGCGAGGTTAGGAAACACCATATATTTT
TRBJ2-5	-	TRBV11-3	CASSLVQGGTQYF	TGTGCCAGCAGCTTAGTTCAGGGCGGGACCCAGTACTTC
TRBJ2-1	-	TRBV11-3	CASSLSRYNEQFF	TGTGCCAGCAGCTTAAGCAGGTACAATGAGCAGTTCTTC
TRBJ1-3	-	TRBV4-3	CASSQDGVLTSGNTIYF	TGCGCCAGCAGCCAAGACGGGGTCTTGACCTCTGGAAACACCATATATTTT
TRBJ2-1	-	TRBV15	CATSRRDSAFF	TGTGCCACCAGCAGAAGGGACTCCGCGTTCTTC
TRBJ2-3	TRBD1	TRBV28	CASSSDRATTDTQYF	TGTGCCAGCAGCTCTGACAGGGCAACGACAGATACGCAGTATTTT
TRBJ2-2	-	TRBV7-9	CASSLARRTGELFF	TGTGCCAGCAGCTTAGCGCGGCGCACCGGGGAGCTGTTTTTT
TRBJ2-1	TRBD2	TRBV9	CASSVGGRLARGNEQFF	TGTGCCAGCAGCGTAGGGGGGAGACTAGCCCGAGGCAATGAGCAGTTCTTC
TRBJ2-1	TRBD2	TRBV7-2	CASSLTSGSNEQFF	TGTGCCAGCAGCCTCACTAGCGGGAGTAATGAGCAGTTCTTC
TRBJ2-3	-	TRBV7-2	CASKDYGHTDTQYF	TGTGCCAGCAAAGACTACGGCCACACAGATACGCAGTATTTT
TRBJ2-3	TRBD2	TRBV4-3	CASSPQGQREYQDTQYF	TGCGCCAGCAGCCCCCAAGGCCAGCGGGAGTACCAAGATACGCAGTATTTT
TRBJ2-1	TRBD1	TRBV24-1	CATSGTGVYNEQFF	TGTGCCACCTCCGGGACAGGGGTATACAATGAGCAGTTCTTC
TRBJ2-5	TRBD2	TRBV18	CASSPGLAGGVQETQYF	TGTGCCAGCTCACCGGGACTAGCGGGAGGTGTACAAGAGACCCAGTACTTC
TRBJ2-2	-	TRBV15	CATSTRLYGNTGELFF	TGTGCCACCAGCACCCGACTCTACGGGAATACCGGGGAGCTGTTTTTT
TRBJ2-5	-	TRBV24-1	CATSDQTGETQYF	TGTGCCACCAGTGATCAAACGGGGGAGACCCAGTACTTC
TRBJ2-5	TRBD2	TRBV7-6	CASRRGSGRGGQETQYF	TGTGCCAGCAGACGCGGTAGCGGGAGGGGCGGCCAAGAGACCCAGTACTTC
TRBJ2-5	TRBD2	TRBV5-6	CASSPKVAGGETQYF	TGTGCCAGCAGCCCAAAAGTAGCGGGAGGAGAGACCCAGTACTTC
TRBJ2-1	-	TRBV19	CASSPIGPSAPNEQFF	TGTGCCAGTAGCCCGATCGGTCCCTCCGCCCCGAATGAGCAGTTCTTC
TRBJ1-6	TRBD1	TRBV28	CASISLTGTGHNSPLHF	TGTGCCAGCATCTCGCTTACCGGGACAGGGCATAATTCACCCCTCCACTTT
TRBJ1-2	-	TRBV25-1	CASSEGGQTSNYGYTF	TGTGCCAGCAGTGAGGGCGGACAGACCTCTAACTATGGCTACACCTTC
TRBJ1-6	-	TRBV10-2	CASSELRQLNSPLHF	TGCGCCAGCAGTGAGCTCCGACAGCTAAATTCACCCCTCCACTTT
TRBJ1-5	-	TRBV6-5	CASSPTAGGQPQHF	TGTGCCAGCAGTCCGACGGCGGGGGGCCAGCCCCAGCATTTT
TRBJ1-6	-	TRBV7-9	CASSWTHHNSPLHF	TGTGCCAGCAGCTGGACACACCATAATTCACCCCTCCACTTT
TRBJ2-1	-	TRBV24-1	CATSDPIGLNNEQFF	TGTGCCACCAGTGACCCGATAGGACTTAACAATGAGCAGTTCTTC
TRBJ1-4	-	TRBV4-3	CASSQERAGLYGEKLFF	TGCGCCAGCAGCCAAGAACGGGCAGGGCTGTATGGTGAAAAACTGTTTTTT
TRBJ2-3	-	TRBV11-3	CASSLRGGGTDTQYF	TGTGCCAGCAGCTTGCGGGGAGGAGGGACAGATACGCAGTATTTT